This TCR beta chain was sequenced for a study of early T cells in non-severe SARS-CoV-2 infection. Study context: Chains stayed unpaired after sequencing of bulk RNA from unsorted whole blood. Whole-study findings and limits: The VDJdb matching leaned toward anti-spike CD8 responses and overlooked private and CD4 specificities.

A note on this clonotype: Its antigen is unidentified.

Individual cDNA molecules received unique molecular identifiers during library preparation. TCRdb recomputed calls from the 5' RACE reads with MiXCR, one row per CDR3 protein. The table records tens of thousands of distinct CDR3 sequences, around 13% of them present only once. Source material: whole blood. The TCR comes from an adult who was a healthcare worker with PCR-confirmed SARS-CoV-2 infection or an uninfected control (not recorded which).

The CDR3 reads CASSLGQGNIQYF. The CDR3 coding sequence is TGCGCCAGCAGCCTCGGACAGGGAAACATTCAGTACTTC. This sequence joins TRBV5-1 and TRBJ2-4, with 8 nucleotides matching TRBD1. The CDR3 spans 13 residues. Germline V gene data show CDR1 as SGHRS and CDR2 as YFSETQ. Unmatched junction bases numbered 3, after V lost 4 bases and J lost 6 bases.